This T cell receptor (beta chain) is from a study of PD-1 blockade in classical Hodgkin lymphoma. On the study more broadly: Nivolumab dosing for patients was 3 mg/kg, administered intravenously every 2 weeks.

Assay used: immunoSEQ multiplex PCR; TCRdb lists only in-frame clones, some missing. Among roughly 150,000 clones listed, less than 80% were seen once. With 4 bases clipped from V and 4 bases from J, the junction kept 5 bases outside the gene matches. The CDR3 spans 14 residues. Germline assignment: CDR1 MNHNY and CDR2 SVGAGI (reference sequence). Brentuximab vedotin exposure varied, and every patient relapsed after autologous stem cell transplantation. This chain uses TRBV6-6 with TRBJ1-1; 8 bases align to TRBD1. The origin of this receptor is a human donor with classical Hodgkin lymphoma. The material was peripheral blood mononuclear cells (PBMCs), obtained before the second cycle of nivolumab. CDR3 loop: CASSSSTGATEAFF. Written as DNA, the CDR3 is TGTGCCAGCAGTTCCTCGACAGGGGCCACTGAAGCTTTCTTT.